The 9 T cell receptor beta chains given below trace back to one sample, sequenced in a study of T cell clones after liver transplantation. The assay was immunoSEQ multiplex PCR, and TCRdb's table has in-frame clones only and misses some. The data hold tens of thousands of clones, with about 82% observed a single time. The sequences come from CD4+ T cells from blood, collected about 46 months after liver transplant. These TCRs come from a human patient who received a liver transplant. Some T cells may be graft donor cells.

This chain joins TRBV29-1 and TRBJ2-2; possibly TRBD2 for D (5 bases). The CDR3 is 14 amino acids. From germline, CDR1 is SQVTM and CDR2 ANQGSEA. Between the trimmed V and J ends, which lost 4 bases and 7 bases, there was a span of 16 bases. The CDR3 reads CSVVQGRVDGELFF. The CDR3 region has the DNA TGCAGCGTTGTCCAAGGGCGGGTGGACGGGGAGCTGTTTTTT.

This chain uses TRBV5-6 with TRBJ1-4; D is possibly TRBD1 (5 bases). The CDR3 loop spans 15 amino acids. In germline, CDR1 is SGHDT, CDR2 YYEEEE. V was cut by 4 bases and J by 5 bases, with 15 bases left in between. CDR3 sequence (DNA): TGTGCCAGCAGCCGAAACAGGTGGTGGAATGAAAAACTGTTTTTT. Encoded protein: CASSRNRWWNEKLFF.

The DNA for the CDR3 is TGTGCCAGCAGCATTATTCGACTAGCTAGCACAGATACGCAGTATTTT. The encoded protein is CASSIIRLASTDTQYF. The chain has TRBV13 and TRBJ2-3; the match to TRBD2 covers 7 bases. From germline, CDR1 is PRHDT and CDR2 FYEKMQ (reference sequence). This CDR3 contains 16 residues. J lost 0 bases, V lost 5 bases, and 8 bases had no gene match. Filled out from reference TRBV13 and TRBJ2-3, the complete variable domain reads AAGVIQSPRHLIKEKRETATLKCYPIPRHDTVYWYQQGPGQDPQFLISFYEKMQSDKGSIPDRFSAQQFSDYHSELNMSSLELGDSALYFCASSIIRLASTDTQYFGPGTRLTVL.

The CDR3 loop is CASSPGTGGLNTEAFF. CDR3 nucleotide sequence: TGCGCCAGCAGCCCGGGGACAGGGGGCTTGAACACTGAAGCTTTCTTT. This chain joins TRBV5-1 and TRBJ1-1; TRBD1 matches 12 bases. The CDR3 sequence is 16 residues long. The V and J ends lost 4 bases and 0 bases, in that order; junction bases with no gene match: 4. CDR1 is SGHRS, CDR2 YFSETQ, per germline. Filled out from reference TRBV5-1 and TRBJ1-1, the complete variable domain reads KAGVTQTPRYLIKTRGQQVTLSCSPISGHRSVSWYQQTPGQGLQFLFEYFSETQRNKGNFPGRFSGRQFSNSRSEMNVSTLELGDSALYLCASSPGTGGLNTEAFFGQGTRLTVV.

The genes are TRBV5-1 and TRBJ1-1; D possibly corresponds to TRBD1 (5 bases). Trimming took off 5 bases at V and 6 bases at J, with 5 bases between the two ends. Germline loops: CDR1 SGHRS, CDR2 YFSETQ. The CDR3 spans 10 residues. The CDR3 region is CASRGAEAFF. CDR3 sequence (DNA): TGCGCCAGCAGGGGGGCTGAAGCTTTCTTT.

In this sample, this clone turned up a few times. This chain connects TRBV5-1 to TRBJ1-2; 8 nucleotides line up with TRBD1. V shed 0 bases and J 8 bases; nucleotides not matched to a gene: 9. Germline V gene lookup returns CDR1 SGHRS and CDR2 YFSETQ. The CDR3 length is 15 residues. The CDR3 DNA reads TGCGCCAGCAGCTTGGGGCAGGGGGCGCCAGGAGGCTACACCTTC. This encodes CASSLGQGAPGGYTF.

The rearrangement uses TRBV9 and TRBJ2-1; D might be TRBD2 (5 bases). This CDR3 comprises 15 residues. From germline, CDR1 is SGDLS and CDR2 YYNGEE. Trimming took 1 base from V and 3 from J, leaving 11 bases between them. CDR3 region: CASSVRMGVYNEQFF. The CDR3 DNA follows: TGTGCCAGCAGCGTAAGGATGGGAGTCTACAATGAGCAGTTCTTC.

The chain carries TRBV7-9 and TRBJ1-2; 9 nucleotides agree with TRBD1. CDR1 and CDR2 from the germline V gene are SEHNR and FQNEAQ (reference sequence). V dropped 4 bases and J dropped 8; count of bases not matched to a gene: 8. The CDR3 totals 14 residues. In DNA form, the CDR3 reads TGTGCCAGCAGCTCTTTGGACAGGGGTGGCGGCTACACCTTC. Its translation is CASSSLDRGGGYTF.

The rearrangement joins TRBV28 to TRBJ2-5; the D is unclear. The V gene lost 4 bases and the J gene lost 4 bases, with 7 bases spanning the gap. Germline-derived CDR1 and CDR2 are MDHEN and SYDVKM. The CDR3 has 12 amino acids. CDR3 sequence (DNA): TGTGCCAGCAGTTCGCTAGGAGAGACCCAGTACTTC. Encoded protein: CASSSLGETQYF.